This entry features one T cell receptor (beta chain) sequence. Its antigen is still unknown. Base qualities were left out, and no much larger clone turns up one base away. This specimen belongs to a study of blood T cell repertoires in COVID-19 (dated by TCRdb to the early 2020s). Regarding the study in general: The collaborator samples originated in the United States, Italy and Spain and spanned the acute and convalescent phases of COVID-19. The samples were drawn from the first 160 participants of the ongoing ImmuneRACE study and from under 1,500 subjects provided by 6 global collaborators. The dataset comprised deeply sampled blood TCRbeta repertoires from subjects exposed to, actively infected with, or recovered from COVID-19. Where available, HLA class I and class II types were obtained from metadata supplied by the sample provider rather than from assay-based typing. The repertoires were released in a freely available public database intended as a resource for research on the immune response to SARS-CoV-2. The prospective study material was composed of cDNA or gDNA derived from T cells, B-cell-depleted T cells, or PBMCs. Nearly every sample came with metadata listing a de-identified subject ID, COVID-19 status, age in years and sex.

Here is what the overall study found, with its caveats: The amount of clinical and demographic metadata varied by source and participant and was provided uncurated.

Its CDR3 holds 15 amino acids, cysteine through phenylalanine. The kept DNA is CDR3 alone, 45 bases in frame from the first base. The V and J ends are trimmed by 6 bases and 2 bases, leaving 16 bases between them. CDR1 and CDR2, per the germline V gene, are MDHEN and SYDVKM. Whole blood was collected in K2EDTA tubes by collaborating institutions according to the institutions' own protocols. For TCRbeta analysis, collaborator samples were shipped as frozen whole blood, as isolated PBMCs, or as DNA extracted from either sample type. TCRbeta CDR3 regions were amplified from genomic DNA using the immunoSEQ Assay, a bias-controlled multiplex PCR. Regarding the original processing steps: Within the assay, amplification of reference gene primers was used to estimate how many nucleated cells each sample contained. To quantify the absolute abundance of each unique TCRbeta CDR3 rearrangement, sequence reads were collapsed and filtered. Productive Simpson clonality was computed per sample as the square root of Simpson's diversity index over productive rearrangements. TCRdb obtained this table from immuneACCESS and retained in-frame rearrangements with V and J assigned. These tables miss some clones; where compared with another copy, unresolved V genes account for less than half of the shortfall, and the remainder is unexplained. Clonal size and the V and J genes are those of that table, whereas D and trimming came from the DNA. This sample holds 90,000 to 120,000 clones; about 89% were observed only once. The ten most abundant clones make up 0.97% of the sample.

The material sequenced was peripheral blood. Recombination linked TRBV28 to TRBJ1-1; tentative D gene TRBD1, with 6 bases matching. This TCR was sampled from a man in his fifties or sixties with acute or convalescent COVID-19. The DNA sequence follows: TGTGCCAGCAGCCCGGGGGGGGGCCCTAACACTGAAGCTTTCTTT. Its translation reads: CASSPGGGPNTEAFF.